These 27 T cell receptor beta chains share one sample of origin, sequenced in a study of vaccination and CD4 T cells after COVID-19. Their antigens are not known. Documented treatment: approximately 9-day PBMC culture with coronavirus spike peptide pools or control peptides (ViraFEST assay). Cultured CD4+ T cells had their DNA profiled by the Oncomine TCR Beta short-read assay. From the PCR reads, TCRdb called clonotypes with MiXCR, one entry per CDR3 protein. Found here are about 18,000 distinct CDR3 sequences, more than 70% of them singletons; the top ten hold approximately 16%. The input for sequencing was CD4+ T cells from blood, cultured in vitro, taken after SARS-CoV-2 vaccination. The receptors come from a human donor who received a COVID-19 vaccine.

DNA of the CDR3: TGTGCCAGCAGCTTTAGAGGGGGGGCGGGAGAGACCCAGTACTTC. Its translation: CASSFRGGAGETQYF. The chain couples TRBV11-2 to TRBJ2-5, with D possibly being TRBD2 (7 bases). Trimming took 3 bases from V and 4 from J, leaving 15 bases between them. The germline V gene encodes CDR1 SGHAT and CDR2 FQNNGV. The CDR3 spans 15 residues.

The chain links TRBV7-3 to TRBJ2-2, with 8 bases aligning to TRBD1. Germline V CDR1 and CDR2: SGHTA, FQGTGA. This CDR3 spans 18 amino acids. V gave up 5 bases and J gave up 6 bases; unmatched junction bases: 17. CDR3 amino acids: CASSPHGGQVQAAGELFF. The CDR3 DNA reads as TGTGCCAGCAGCCCCCACGGGGGACAGGTACAAGCCGCCGGGGAGCTGTTTTTT.

This chain joins TRBV6-5 and TRBJ2-7, with 9 bases that match TRBD1. The CDR3 sequence is 15 residues long. V lost 4 bases and J lost 4; bases outside the gene matches: 8. Per the germline V gene, CDR1 is MNHEY and CDR2 is SVGAGI. DNA for the CDR3: TGTGCCAGCAGTTCCTCCGGGACAGGGTCGTACGAGCAGTACTTC. Protein product: CASSSSGTGSYEQYF.

The gene calls are TRBV24-1 and TRBJ1-3; D gene unclear. V lost 0 bases to trimming and J lost 2 bases, with 13 bases between them. Germline assignment: CDR1 KGHDR and CDR2 SFDVKD. The CDR3 has 17 residues. The CDR3 DNA sequence: TGTGCCACCAGTGATTTGCCCCCCTCTAATACTGGAAACACCATATATTTT. Protein: CATSDLPPSNTGNTIYF.

CDR3 in DNA: TGTGCCAGCAGTTACCCGACAGGGCCCAGCACAGATACGCAGTATTTT. As protein: CASSYPTGPSTDTQYF. The chain employs TRBV6-2 or TRBV6-3 and TRBJ2-3; TRBD1 aligns across 7 bases. Germline loops: CDR1 MNHEY, CDR2 SVGEGT. The CDR3 length is 16 residues. V lost 2 bases and J lost 0; bases outside the gene matches: 5.

J is TRBJ1-5 and V is TRBV20-1; TRBD1 agrees at 8 bases. CDR3 length: 16 residues. Trimming at V came to 2 bases and at J to 0 bases, leaving 6 bases not matched to a gene. Germline V lookup: CDR1 DFQATT, CDR2 SNEGSKA (reference sequence). For the CDR3, the DNA is TGCAGTGCTAGATGTCGACAGGGGATTAGCAATCAGCCCCAGCATTTT. Its protein product is CSARCRQGISNQPQHF.

The chain is built from TRBV6-1 and TRBJ2-3; 9 bases match TRBD2. This CDR3 spans 15 amino acids. With 10 bases clipped from V and 9 bases from J, the junction kept 17 bases outside the gene matches. Germline values: CDR1 MNHNS, CDR2 SASEGT. In DNA form, the CDR3 reads TGTGCCACCAGAGCCCTAGCGGGGACCCTTGGCACGCAGTATTTT. Amino acids: CATRALAGTLGTQYF.

This clonotype is labeled medium-sized. V gene TRBV30 combines with J gene TRBJ2-7; 9 nucleotides line up with TRBD1. This CDR3 has 14 residues. Germline CDR1 and CDR2: GTSNPN and SVGIG (reference sequence). V lost 5 bases to trimming and J lost 8 bases; unmatched junction nucleotides: 13. The CDR3, as DNA: TGTGCCTGGCATAAATCCGGGACAGGGAGGCAGCAGTACTTC. Translating gives CAWHKSGTGRQQYF.

This clonotype was recorded a few times. V is TRBV20-1 and J is TRBJ2-2; D is unclear. V lost 6 bases and J 5 bases, leaving 10 bases between the germline ends. The CDR3 loop spans 12 amino acids. Germline V gene data show CDR1 as DFQATT and CDR2 as SNEGSKA (reference sequence). The CDR3: CSAAPGTGELFF. In DNA, the CDR3 is TGCAGTGCCGCACCAGGTACCGGGGAGCTGTTTTTT.

The CDR3 reads CATSRAQGLQRNTF. In nucleotides, the CDR3 is TGTGCCACCAGCAGGGCACAGGGTCTCCAGCGGAACACCTTC. This sequence joins TRBV15 and TRBJ1-2; D may be TRBD1 (6 bases). V was clipped by 3 bases and J by 12 bases, with 20 bases between them. There are 14 residues in the CDR3. Germline V lookup: CDR1 LNHNV, CDR2 YYDKDF (reference sequence).

For the CDR3, the DNA is TGTGCCTGGAGTGTTAGCGGGGGGGCCGGGACCCAGTACTTC. Residues: CAWSVSGGAGTQYF. The gene calls are TRBV30 and TRBJ2-5; 11 nucleotides line up with TRBD2. The CDR3 covers 14 residues. V lost 0 bases, J lost 7 bases, and 4 bases stayed unmatched. CDR1 is GTSNPN and CDR2 is SVGIG in the germline V gene (reference sequence).

This rearrangement joins TRBV7-2 to TRBJ1-6, with D unclear. This CDR3 has 13 residues. The V gene lost 7 bases and the J gene lost 9 bases, with 13 bases spanning the gap. Germline V lookup: CDR1 SGHTA, CDR2 FQGNSA. The CDR3 DNA reads as TGTGCCAGCAAAAGGGTTGGTAGTTCACCCCTCCACTTT. Its translation: CASKRVGSSPLHF.

This clonotype was seen a few times. This chain joins TRBV11-2 and TRBJ2-7; TRBD1 is a possible D gene (6 bases). CDR1 SGHAT and CDR2 FQNNGV come from the germline V gene. The V end was cut by 5 bases, the J end by 6 bases, with 14 bases between. The CDR3 runs to 13 residues. CDR3 sequence (DNA): TGTGCCAGCAGCGCGTACAGGGTGGGCGAGCAGTACTTC. It specifies CASSAYRVGEQYF.

The V and J genes are TRBV2 and TRBJ1-5; the D gene is possibly TRBD1 (6 bases). CDR1 is SNHLY and CDR2 is FYNNEI in the germline V gene. The V end lost 4 bases, the J end lost 7 bases, and 11 bases lay between the germline ends. The CDR3 has 13 amino acids. The CDR3 is CASSGGAEQPQHF. For the CDR3, the DNA is TGTGCCAGCAGTGGGGGGGCTGAGCAGCCCCAGCATTTT. Using reference TRBV2 and TRBJ1-5 for the parts outside the CDR3, the full variable domain is EPEVTQTPSHQVTQMGQEVILRCVPISNHLYFYWYRQILGQKVEFLVSFYNNEISEKSEIFDDQFSVERPDGSNFTLKIRSTKLEDSAMYFCASSGGAEQPQHFGDGTRLSIL.

This sequence joins TRBV7-3 and TRBJ1-1; D might be TRBD1 (6 bases). Germline values: CDR1 SGHTA, CDR2 FQGTGA. This CDR3 is built from 15 residues. Trimming cost V 2 bases and J 3 bases, with 13 bases left between them. CDR3: CASSLERGRDTEAFF. The CDR3 bases are TGTGCCAGCAGCTTAGAACGGGGGCGCGACACTGAAGCTTTCTTT.

This clonotype has more than one count but fewer than ten. The V and J genes are TRBV19 and TRBJ1-5; 7 positions agree with TRBD1. CDR3 size: 15 residues. Germline loops: CDR1 LNHDA, CDR2 SQIVND (reference sequence). After removal of 7 bases from V and 0 bases from J, the junction contained 6 bases not matched to a gene. The CDR3 sequence is CASTYGQASNQPQHF. CDR3 DNA sequence: TGTGCCAGTACCTACGGACAGGCTAGCAATCAGCCCCAGCATTTT.

The rearrangement joins TRBV25-1 to TRBJ2-7; D not certain. Per germline, CDR1 MGHDK and CDR2 SYGVNS. Trimming removed 5 bases from V and 0 bases from J, with 5 bases in between. This CDR3 contains 12 residues. The CDR3 loop is CASSPDSYEQYF. The CDR3 bases are TGTGCCAGCAGTCCGGACTCCTACGAGCAGTACTTC.

The gene calls are TRBV27 and TRBJ2-7, with 7 bases that match TRBD1. V trimming: 5 bases; J trimming: 2 bases; junction bases outside the gene matches: 6. The CDR3 length is 14 residues. Germline V gene sequence: CDR1 MNHEY, CDR2 SMNVEV (reference sequence). The CDR3 DNA reads TGTGCCAGCAGTAGGGCAGGGGGTACCTACGAGCAGTACTTC. This encodes CASSRAGGTYEQYF.

J is TRBJ2-2 and V is TRBV27; perhaps TRBD2 as D (6 bases). Per germline, CDR1 MNHEY and CDR2 SMNVEV (reference sequence). This CDR3 region has 17 residues. With 9 bases removed from V and 3 bases from J, the gap between germline ends came to 23 bases. Here the CDR3 reads CASGVGGWGIYTGELFF. In DNA form, the CDR3 reads TGTGCCAGTGGGGTGGGGGGTTGGGGGATCTACACCGGGGAGCTGTTTTTT.

Here the CDR3 reads CASSFGQGVTDTQYF. The DNA of the CDR3 is TGTGCCAGCAGTTTCGGGCAGGGAGTAACAGATACGCAGTATTTT. The J gene is TRBJ2-3, the V gene TRBV12-3 or TRBV12-4; TRBD1 or TRBD2 may be the D gene (5 bases each). The V end lost 3 bases, the J end lost 3 bases, and 13 bases lay between the germline ends. The CDR3 spans 15 residues.

This chain uses TRBV20-1 with TRBJ1-5, with D possibly TRBD1 on 6 matching bases. Looked up from germline, CDR1 is DFQATT and CDR2 is SNEGSKA (reference sequence). V was shortened by 6 bases and J by 3 bases, with 15 bases between the two germline ends. CDR3 length: 14 residues. CDR3 protein: CSASLGQLNQPQHF. The CDR3 nucleotides are TGCAGTGCCTCTCTCGGACAGCTCAATCAGCCCCAGCATTTT.

The rearrangement uses TRBV20-1 and TRBJ2-1; 8 bases match TRBD2. The germline CDR1 and CDR2 sequences are DFQATT and SNEGSKA (reference sequence). The CDR3 sequence is 16 residues long. J lost 3 bases, V lost 6 bases, and 13 bases had no gene match. The CDR3 loop reads CSARTPTGGDYNEQFF. The CDR3 DNA reads TGCAGTGCCCGTACCCCCACGGGGGGGGACTACAATGAGCAGTTCTTC.

V and J are TRBV7-2 and TRBJ1-6; D unclear. V lost 2 bases to trimming and J lost 10 bases, with 12 bases between them. Germline V gene lookup returns CDR1 SGHTA and CDR2 FQGNSA. CDR3 size: 14 residues. CDR3 DNA: TGTGCCAGCAGCTTATCCGGGGAGGGATCACCCCTCCACTTT. This gives the protein CASSLSGEGSPLHF.

The chain links TRBV25-1 to TRBJ2-5, with 7 bases lining up with TRBD1. The trim removed 3 bases at V and 2 bases at J, leaving 9 bases unmatched. Germline V gives CDR1 MGHDK, CDR2 SYGVNS. This CDR3 is 16 amino acids long. This CDR3 reads CASSDPTGTAQETQYF. CDR3 coding DNA: TGTGCCAGCAGTGATCCTACCGGGACAGCTCAAGAGACCCAGTACTTC. Full variable domain (rest looked up from reference TRBV25-1 and TRBJ2-5): EADIYQTPRYLVIGTGKKITLECSQTMGHDKMYWYQQDPGMELHLIHYSYGVNSTEKGDLSSESTVSRIRTEHFPLTLESARPSHTSQYLCASSDPTGTAQETQYFGPGTRLLVL.

CDR3: CAWMAIGTGKRYEQYF. The CDR3 DNA is TGTGCCTGGATGGCAATCGGGACAGGGAAAAGGTACGAGCAGTACTTC. V gene TRBV30 combines with J gene TRBJ2-7; 9 bases align to TRBD1. Germline V gene data show CDR1 as GTSNPN and CDR2 as SVGIG (reference sequence). The CDR3 runs 16 residues. V trimming: 4 bases; J trimming: 4 bases; junction bases outside the gene matches: 14.

The rearrangement joins TRBV20-1 to TRBJ2-5, with D possibly TRBD2 on 5 matching bases. This CDR3 spans 13 amino acids. V dropped 0 bases and J dropped 4 bases, with 9 bases sitting between them. Germline V gene sequence: CDR1 DFQATT, CDR2 SNEGSKA (reference sequence). DNA for the CDR3: TGCAGTGCTAGAGATCCTAGCCTAGAGACCCAGTACTTC. Translating gives CSARDPSLETQYF.

This clonotype occurred a few times. This chain uses TRBV7-9 with TRBJ1-5; D possibly corresponds to TRBD1 (5 bases). V was clipped by 5 bases and J by 4 bases, with 18 bases between them. The CDR3 consists of 16 residues. The V gene's germline CDR1 is SEHNR and CDR2 FQNEAQ (reference sequence). The CDR3 DNA reads as TGTGCCAGCAGCCAGGACCATAGGGGAATGAATCAGCCCCAGCATTTT. It translates to CASSQDHRGMNQPQHF.